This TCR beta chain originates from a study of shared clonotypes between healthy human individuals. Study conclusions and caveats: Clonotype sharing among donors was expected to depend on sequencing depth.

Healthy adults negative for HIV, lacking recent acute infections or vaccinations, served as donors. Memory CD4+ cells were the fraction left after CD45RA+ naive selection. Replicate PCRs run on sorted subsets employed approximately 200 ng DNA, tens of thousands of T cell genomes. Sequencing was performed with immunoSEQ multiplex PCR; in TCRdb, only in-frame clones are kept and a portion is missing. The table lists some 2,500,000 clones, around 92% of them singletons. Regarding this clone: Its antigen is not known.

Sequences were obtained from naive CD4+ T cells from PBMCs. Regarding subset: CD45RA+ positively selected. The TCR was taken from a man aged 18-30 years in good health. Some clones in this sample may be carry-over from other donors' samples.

The CDR3 sequence: CASSQGQHNTGELFF. CDR3 nucleotides: TGTGCCAGCAGCCAAGGTCAGCATAACACCGGGGAGCTGTTTTTT. The V gene is TRBV4-2, the J gene TRBJ2-2, with D unclear. V lost 1 base and J lost 2, with 8 bases in between. CDR3 size: 15 residues. Germline V gene data show CDR1 as LGHNA and CDR2 as YNFKEQ.